Each of the 16 T cell receptor beta chains below was sequenced from the same sample in a study of CD8 T cells in ankylosing spondylitis. TCRdb independently ran MiXCR on the 5' RACE reads; one entry per CDR3 protein. The table shows a few hundred thousand distinct CDR3 sequences, with under 12% occurring only once. Sequencing was performed on blood, either unsorted or a sorted T cell fraction (not recorded which). These receptors originate from a male donor with ankylosing spondylitis or in good health (not recorded which).

This clonotype was observed many times. The chain links TRBV12-3 or TRBV12-4 to TRBJ2-4; D perhaps matches TRBD1 (5 bases). V gave up 4 bases and J gave up 0 bases, with 19 bases separating them. CDR3 length: 18 amino acids. The CDR3: CASSWSPQVTGAKNIQYF. CDR3 nucleotides: TGTGCCAGCAGTTGGTCCCCACAGGTCACAGGAGCCAAAAACATTCAGTACTTC.

The chain uses TRBV5-1 and TRBJ2-2, with 10 bases fitting TRBD2. This CDR3 has 18 amino acids. V lost 0 bases, J lost 6 bases, and 11 bases stayed unmatched. CDR1 SGHRS and CDR2 YFSETQ come from the germline V gene. CDR3 nucleotide sequence: TGCGCCAGCAGCTTGGAAGCTAGCGGGGGAATTATCTCCGGGGAGCTGTTTTTT. This encodes CASSLEASGGIISGELFF.

This clonotype was observed at least ten times. V gene TRBV20-1 combines with J gene TRBJ2-1; TRBD2 is a possible D gene (5 bases). The germline V and J ends were trimmed by 0 bases and 9 bases, with 12 bases remaining between them. The germline gives CDR1 DFQATT, CDR2 SNEGSKA (reference sequence). CDR3 length: 13 amino acids. The DNA for the CDR3 is TGCAGTGCTAGAGACCCGGGGTGGGTTGAGCAGTTCTTC. Its translation: CSARDPGWVEQFF.

This clonotype was observed a handful of times. V usage is TRBV12-3 or TRBV12-4 and J usage is TRBJ1-1, with D unclear. This CDR3 region has 13 residues. Trimming shortened V by 1 base and J by 11 bases, and 14 bases separated the two germline ends. In nucleotides, the CDR3 is TGTGCCAGCAGTTTAGGTCAAGACATGCAGGCTTTCTTT. Protein product: CASSLGQDMQAFF.

Many counts were recorded for this clonotype. The V gene is TRBV5-1, the J gene TRBJ2-5, with unresolved D. V was trimmed by 3 bases and J by 2 bases, leaving 11 bases between them. CDR1 and CDR2 from the germline V gene are SGHRS and YFSETQ. This CDR3 has 14 amino acids. Written as DNA, the CDR3 is TGCGCCAGCAGCTACCGACCGACGCAAGAGACCCAGTACTTC. Its translation is CASSYRPTQETQYF.

The rearrangement uses TRBV7-3 and TRBJ2-5; D unresolved. V lost 5 bases and J lost 5, with 18 bases in between. The CDR3 is 15 residues long. Germline V lookup: CDR1 SGHTA, CDR2 FQGTGA. Here the CDR3 reads CASSPLIGRMETQYF. The CDR3, as DNA: TGTGCCAGCAGCCCCCTAATAGGGCGCATGGAGACCCAGTACTTC.

In this sample, this clonotype turned up many times. The chain links TRBV11-1 to TRBJ2-7, with D perhaps given as TRBD1 or TRBD2 (5 bases each). Trimming took off 6 bases at V and 3 bases at J, with 15 bases between the two ends. Looked up from germline, CDR1 is SGHAT and CDR2 is FQDESV (reference sequence). This CDR3 has 14 residues. CDR3 bases: TGTGCCAGCAGTCGGAACCGGGACGGCTACGAGCAGTACTTC. Translating it yields CASSRNRDGYEQYF.

In this sample, this clonotype turned up many times. This chain uses TRBV7-8 with TRBJ2-1, with D possibly matching TRBD1 (6 bases). Trimming took 2 bases from V and 9 from J, leaving 8 bases between them. CDR1 and CDR2 from the germline V gene are SGHVS and FQNEAQ. The CDR3 loop spans 12 amino acids. CDR3 coding DNA: TGTGCCAGCAGCTTACAGGGGCCTGAGCAGTTCTTC. This encodes CASSLQGPEQFF. Full variable domain (remainder filled in from reference TRBV7-8 and TRBJ2-1): GAGVSQSPRYKVAKRGQDVALRCDPISGHVSLFWYQQALGQGPEFLTYFQNEAQLDKSGLPSDRFFAERPEGSVSTLKIQRTQQEDSAVYLCASSLQGPEQFFGPGTRLTVL.

Points on this clonotype: A much larger clone differs by one base, so this may be a read error. V is TRBV27 and J is TRBJ1-2; D ambiguous. The germline CDR1 and CDR2 sequences are MNHEY and SMNVEV (reference sequence). This CDR3 is built from 15 residues. The CDR3 nucleotides are TGTGCCAGCAGTTTGCGGTCACTTCCACCCTATGGCGACACCTTC. It specifies CASSLRSLPPYGDTF.

A remark on this clonotype: This may come from a read error, since a much larger clone is one base off. The chain employs TRBV6-5 and TRBJ2-3; D is unclear. Germline values: CDR1 MNHEY, CDR2 SVGAGI. This CDR3 is built from 12 residues. V lost 5 bases and J lost 2, with 5 bases in between. In DNA, the CDR3 is TGTGCCAGCAGTACCAACACAGATACGCAGTATTTT. Translation: CASSTNTDTQYF.

This clonotype was recorded at least ten times. The chain links TRBV3-1 to TRBJ2-1; 9 bases align to TRBD1. CDR3 size: 17 residues. CDR1 and CDR2 from the germline V gene are LGHDT and YNNKEL (reference sequence). The trim removed 0 bases at V and 4 bases at J, leaving 7 bases unmatched. The CDR3 nucleotides are TGTGCCAGCAGCCAAGAAATCATCGGGACAGGGTACAATGAGCAGTTCTTC. Amino acids: CASSQEIIGTGYNEQFF.

This clonotype was found many times. This sequence joins TRBV24-1 and TRBJ2-4; tentative D call: TRBD1 (6 bases). Germline values: CDR1 KGHDR, CDR2 SFDVKD. V shed 1 base and J shed 8 bases, with 17 bases lying between them. The CDR3 consists of 16 residues. CDR3 DNA sequence: TGTGCCACCAGTGATTTTCGGGCTGGGGGCTCTCACATTCAGTACTTC. Its translation: CATSDFRAGGSHIQYF.

This clonotype was observed many times. The chain joins TRBV27 to TRBJ2-3; the D call may be TRBD1 or TRBD2 (5 bases each). The CDR3 is 16 residues long. Deletions cut 6 bases from V and 0 bases from J, with 16 bases between. Germline V gene lookup returns CDR1 MNHEY and CDR2 SMNVEV (reference sequence). CDR3 in amino acids: CASRSLPGTSTDTQYF. The CDR3 coding sequence is TGTGCCAGCAGATCACTACCGGGGACGAGCACAGATACGCAGTATTTT.

The rearrangement links TRBV7-2 to TRBJ1-2; D unresolved. The CDR3 spans 15 residues. CDR1 is SGHTA and CDR2 is FQGNSA in the germline V gene. The V and J ends lost 0 bases and 4 bases respectively, with 12 bases between them. In DNA, the CDR3 is TGTGCCAGCAGCTTAGCCATCGGGGAAAGCTATGGCTACACCTTC. This codes for CASSLAIGESYGYTF.

The V and J genes are TRBV28 and TRBJ2-1; TRBD2 aligns across 9 bases. Germline CDR1 MDHEN, CDR2 SYDVKM. V lost 6 bases to trimming and J lost 5 bases; unmatched junction nucleotides: 5. CDR3 size: 14 residues. The CDR3, as DNA: TGTGCCAGCAGGATAGCGGGGGAGAACAATGAGCAGTTCTTC. It is translated as CASRIAGENNEQFF.

The J gene is TRBJ2-1, the V gene TRBV7-2; TRBD1 aligns across 10 bases. The CDR3 is made up of 15 amino acids. Germline CDR1 reads SGHTA; CDR2 reads FQGNSA. Germline trimming cut 5 bases from V and 0 bases from J; bases unmatched to any gene: 1. This CDR3 is CASSRDRGSYNEQFF. The CDR3 bases are TGTGCCAGCAGCCGGGACAGGGGCTCCTACAATGAGCAGTTCTTC.